This TCR beta chain stems from a study of cytomegalovirus exposure and HLA in healthy donors. Study findings and constraints: Segments of the TCR beta V type were, in most cases, productive about 87% or about 30% of the time in an earlier analysis. A later examination showed that TCR association rates differed by HLA locus, with DRB1 most and HLA-C fewest.

With respect to this clone: The target antigen is unknown.

The study ran its PCR with 60 Vbeta and 13 Jbeta primers. Data came from immunoSEQ multiplex PCR; TCRdb stores just in-frame clones and leaves some out. Here the sample spans more than 90,000 clones, approximately 85% being singletons. Sequenced input: PBMCs. The TCR comes from a man aged 25-40 years in good health and CMV-seronegative.

Here the CDR3 reads CASSLVGTGSYEQYF. In nucleotides, the CDR3 is TGTGCCAGCAGCTTGGTTGGGACAGGCTCCTACGAGCAGTACTTC. The rearrangement links TRBV5-4 to TRBJ2-7; TRBD1 aligns across 8 bases. This CDR3 contains 15 residues. V shed 0 bases, J shed 0 bases, and the junction held 2 bases outside the gene matches. Germline loops: CDR1 SGHNT, CDR2 YYREEE (reference sequence).